The rows below give T cell receptor beta chains drawn from one sample of a study of blood T cell repertoires in COVID-19. Clones were sequenced by immunoSEQ multiplex PCR, and TCRdb holds only the in-frame ones, with some missing. The sample yields 52,000 or so clones, approximately 84% seen once. Input material: peripheral blood. Receptors were obtained from an older man with active COVID-19. Each CDR3 is given with its conserved first and last residue. The D gene is left open where the match is weak. Rows give clone size only sometimes, using once, few, many, or a class for an expanded clone.

size: once
D: TRBD2
V: TRBV5-3
J: TRBJ2-3
CDR3: CARSLSSGRAKDTQYF
DNA: TGTGCCAGAAGCCTTTCTAGCGGGAGGGCAAAAGATACGCAGTATTTT

size: few
D: TRBD2
V: TRBV4-1
J: TRBJ2-7
CDR3: CASSQGREGEQYF
DNA: TGCGCCAGCAGCCAGGGGCGGGAGGGCGAGCAGTACTTC

size: few
D: NA
V: TRBV10-1
J: TRBJ1-1
CDR3: CASRRSMEEGTEAFF
DNA: TGCGCCAGCAGGAGGAGTATGGAGGAAGGAACTGAAGCTTTCTTT

size: NA
D: NA
V: TRBV6-2/TRBV6-3
J: TRBJ2-2
CDR3: CASSFTPNTGELFF
DNA: TGTGCCAGCAGTTTCACACCGAACACCGGGGAGCTGTTTTTT

size: NA
D: TRBD2
V: TRBV10-3
J: TRBJ2-7
CDR3: CAIRTAGGHEQYF
DNA: TGTGCCATCAGGACCGCGGGAGGACACGAGCAGTACTTC

size: NA
D: TRBD1
V: TRBV18
J: TRBJ2-1
CDR3: CASSPPTGVDEQFF
DNA: TGTGCCAGCTCACCGCCGACAGGGGTTGATGAGCAGTTCTTC

size: NA
D: TRBD1
V: TRBV11-3
J: TRBJ2-3
CDR3: CASSSTRDRGRDTQYF
DNA: TGTGCCAGCAGCTCGACCCGGGACAGGGGTCGCGATACGCAGTATTTT

size: NA
D: TRBD1
V: TRBV5-1
J: TRBJ2-5
CDR3: CASRTTFSDREETQYF
DNA: TGCGCCAGCAGGACAACTTTCTCGGACAGGGAAGAGACCCAGTACTTC

size: NA
D: TRBD1
V: TRBV5-4
J: TRBJ1-1
CDR3: CASSLPPGQGNTEAFF
DNA: TGTGCCAGCAGCCTACCTCCGGGACAGGGGAACACTGAAGCTTTCTTT

size: NA
D: TRBD2
V: TRBV7-3
J: TRBJ2-7
CDR3: CASSLMGGPVHEQYF
DNA: TGTGCCAGCAGCCTCATGGGAGGGCCAGTCCACGAGCAGTACTTC

size: medium-sized
D: NA
V: TRBV2
J: TRBJ1-2
CDR3: CASSENRNYGYTF
DNA: TGTGCCAGCAGTGAAAACCGGAACTATGGCTACACCTTC

size: NA
D: TRBD2
V: TRBV4-2
J: TRBJ2-4
CDR3: CASSQGLTGGGAKNIQYF
DNA: TGTGCCAGCAGCCAGGGCCTAACGGGAGGTGGAGCCAAAAACATTCAGTACTTC

size: NA
D: NA
V: TRBV4-3
J: TRBJ1-3
CDR3: CASSQDLTALSGNTIYF
DNA: TGCGCCAGCAGCCAAGATCTTACAGCCCTCTCTGGAAACACCATATATTTT

size: NA
D: TRBD2
V: TRBV12-5
J: TRBJ2-1
CDR3: CASGPPGLAGEWGQFF
DNA: TGTGCTAGTGGTCCCCCGGGACTAGCGGGAGAGTGGGGGCAGTTCTTC

size: once
D: TRBD1
V: TRBV19
J: TRBJ1-3
CDR3: CASRTGTGVGNTIYF
DNA: TGTGCCAGTAGAACCGGGACAGGGGTAGGAAACACCATATATTTT

size: NA
D: TRBD1
V: TRBV6-5
J: TRBJ1-1
CDR3: CASSQTGGRKTEAFF
DNA: TGTGCCAGCAGTCAGACAGGGGGGAGGAAAACTGAAGCTTTCTTT

size: NA
D: TRBD1
V: TRBV7-8
J: TRBJ1-2
CDR3: CASKAYSGGDYGYTF
DNA: TGTGCCAGCAAAGCTTACTCAGGGGGTGACTATGGCTACACCTTC

size: NA
D: NA
V: TRBV5-8
J: TRBJ2-1
CDR3: CASGHRGLGNEQFF
DNA: TGTGCCAGCGGACATAGGGGCCTCGGGAATGAGCAGTTCTTC

size: NA
D: NA
V: TRBV20-1
J: TRBJ1-1
CDR3: CSVPTEAFF
DNA: TGCAGTGTCCCAACTGAAGCTTTCTTT

size: few
D: NA
V: TRBV20-1
J: TRBJ1-1
CDR3: CSAVDISEAFF
DNA: TGCAGTGCTGTCGACATTTCTGAAGCTTTCTTT

size: few
D: NA
V: TRBV5-1
J: TRBJ2-2
CDR3: CASSFDGYTGELFF
DNA: TGCGCCAGCAGCTTTGACGGGTACACCGGGGAGCTGTTTTTT

size: NA
D: TRBD2
V: TRBV28
J: TRBJ2-3
CDR3: CASSWSSGASTDTQYF
DNA: TGTGCCAGCAGTTGGTCTAGCGGGGCTAGCACAGATACGCAGTATTTT

size: NA
D: NA
V: TRBV6-4
J: TRBJ2-1
CDR3: CASSDAGSSYNEQFF
DNA: TGTGCCAGCAGTGACGCGGGAAGTTCCTACAATGAGCAGTTCTTC

size: once
D: NA
V: TRBV11-2
J: TRBJ1-1
CDR3: CASSLGVNTEAFF
DNA: TGTGCCAGCAGCTTAGGTGTAAACACTGAAGCTTTCTTT

size: NA
D: TRBD1
V: TRBV5-1
J: TRBJ2-5
CDR3: CASSLGQQETQYF
DNA: TGCGCCAGCAGTTTGGGACAGCAAGAGACCCAGTACTTC

size: NA
D: NA
V: TRBV13
J: TRBJ1-1
CDR3: CASSLERGLMNTEAFF
DNA: TGTGCCAGCAGCTTAGAGAGGGGACTTATGAACACTGAAGCTTTCTTT

size: NA
D: NA
V: TRBV11-3
J: TRBJ2-7
CDR3: CASSSMAKPYEQYF
DNA: TGTGCCAGCAGCTCGATGGCCAAACCCTACGAGCAGTACTTC

size: NA
D: TRBD2
V: TRBV3-1/TRBV3-2
J: TRBJ2-1
CDR3: CASSPRTSGRRGDEQFF
DNA: TGTGCCAGCAGCCCTAGGACTAGCGGGAGGAGGGGTGATGAGCAGTTCTTC

size: NA
D: NA
V: TRBV21-1
J: TRBJ1-5
CDR3: CASSKARGTWKPQHF
DNA: TGTGCCAGCAGCAAAGCGCGTGGGACATGGAAGCCCCAGCATTTT

size: NA
D: NA
V: TRBV6-2/TRBV6-3
J: TRBJ2-5
CDR3: CASSKRGRETQYF
DNA: TGTGCCAGCAGCAAACGAGGAAGAGAGACCCAGTACTTC

size: once
D: NA
V: TRBV7-2
J: TRBJ2-2
CDR3: CASSPYTGELFF
DNA: TGTGCCAGCAGCCCGTACACCGGGGAGCTGTTTTTT

size: NA
D: NA
V: TRBV4-2
J: TRBJ2-6
CDR3: CASSPQQGAPSGANVLTF
DNA: TGTGCCAGCAGCCCCCAGCAGGGCGCACCATCTGGGGCCAACGTCCTGACTTTC

size: once
D: TRBD2
V: TRBV27
J: TRBJ2-7
CDR3: CASSSHSSGAYEQYF
DNA: TGTGCCAGCAGTTCCCACTCTAGCGGCGCCTACGAGCAGTACTTC

size: once
D: NA
V: TRBV18
J: TRBJ2-3
CDR3: CASSKQSTSTDTQYF
DNA: TGTGCCAGCTCAAAACAGAGTACCAGCACAGATACGCAGTATTTT

size: NA
D: NA
V: TRBV2
J: TRBJ1-5
CDR3: CASSRRTGAGNQPQHF
DNA: TGTGCCAGCAGTCGGAGAACAGGAGCCGGCAATCAGCCCCAGCATTTT

size: NA
D: NA
V: TRBV14
J: TRBJ1-2
CDR3: CASSPGRVEDYGYTF
DNA: TGTGCCAGCAGCCCCGGGAGGGTTGAGGACTATGGCTACACCTTC

size: NA
D: TRBD1
V: TRBV28
J: TRBJ1-5
CDR3: CASSFGTAENQPQHF
DNA: TGTGCCAGCAGTTTTGGGACAGCTGAAAATCAGCCCCAGCATTTT

size: NA
D: TRBD2
V: TRBV10-3
J: TRBJ2-1
CDR3: CAISRIVGRSYNEQFF
DNA: TGTGCCATCAGTAGAATTGTCGGGAGGTCCTACAATGAGCAGTTCTTC

size: few
D: TRBD2
V: TRBV9
J: TRBJ2-7
CDR3: CASSPGTSRTYEQYF
DNA: TGTGCCAGCAGCCCGGGGACTAGCAGAACCTACGAGCAGTACTTC

size: NA
D: NA
V: TRBV19
J: TRBJ2-7
CDR3: CATTGLTSYEQYF
DNA: TGTGCCACTACAGGCTTAACCTCCTACGAGCAGTACTTC

size: NA
D: NA
V: TRBV6-2/TRBV6-3
J: TRBJ2-7
CDR3: CASSSTGFSEQYF
DNA: TGTGCCAGCAGTTCTACAGGGTTTTCAGAGCAGTACTTC

size: NA
D: NA
V: TRBV7-2
J: TRBJ1-5
CDR3: CASSLDSSNQPQHF
DNA: TGTGCCAGCAGCTTAGACAGCTCCAATCAGCCCCAGCATTTT

size: NA
D: NA
V: TRBV4-3
J: TRBJ2-2
CDR3: CASSQEVRGGELFF
DNA: TGCGCCAGCAGCCAGGAGGTGCGGGGCGGGGAGCTGTTTTTT

size: NA
D: TRBD2
V: TRBV7-2
J: TRBJ2-7
CDR3: CASSNSLAGGREQYF
DNA: TGTGCCAGCAGCAATAGCCTAGCGGGAGGGCGGGAGCAGTACTTC

size: NA
D: NA
V: TRBV5-6
J: TRBJ2-6
CDR3: CASSVQGFQTGANVLTF
DNA: TGTGCCAGCAGCGTTCAGGGTTTTCAAACTGGGGCCAACGTCCTGACTTTC

size: once
D: TRBD1
V: TRBV30
J: TRBJ1-5
CDR3: CAWSMTGINQPQHF
DNA: TGTGCCTGGAGCATGACAGGGATCAATCAGCCCCAGCATTTT

size: NA
D: NA
V: TRBV30
J: TRBJ1-1
CDR3: CACQKTDFTEAFF
DNA: TGTGCCTGCCAGAAGACTGACTTCACTGAAGCTTTCTTT